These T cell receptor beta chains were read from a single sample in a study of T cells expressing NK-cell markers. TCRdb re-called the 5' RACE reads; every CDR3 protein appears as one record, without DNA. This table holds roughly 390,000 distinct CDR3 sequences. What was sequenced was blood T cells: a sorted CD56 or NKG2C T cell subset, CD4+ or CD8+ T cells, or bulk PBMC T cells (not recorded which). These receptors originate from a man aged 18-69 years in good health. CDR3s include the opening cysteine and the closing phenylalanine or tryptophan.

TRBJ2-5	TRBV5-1	CASTTSGGVQETQYF
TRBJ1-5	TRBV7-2	CASSNSIQPQHF
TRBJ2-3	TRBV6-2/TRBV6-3	CASSPRLADTQYF
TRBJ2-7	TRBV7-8	CASSFLPVSSGGIYEQCF
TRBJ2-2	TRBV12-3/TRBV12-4	CASSLWGSGELFF
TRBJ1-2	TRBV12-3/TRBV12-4	CASSLRAGVLTKDRVFGYTF
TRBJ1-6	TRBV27	CASSASGGSSPLHF
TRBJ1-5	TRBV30	CAWSQLYSNQPQHF
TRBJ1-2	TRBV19	CASTGSERGRVYGYTF
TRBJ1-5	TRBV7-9	CASSLQGGNQPQHF
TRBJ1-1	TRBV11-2	CASSQRRWENTEAFF
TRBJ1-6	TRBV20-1	CSARANGGMVNSPLHF
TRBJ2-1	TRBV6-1	CASSEYYEQFF
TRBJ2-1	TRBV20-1	CSAHQGLRRGGDEQFF
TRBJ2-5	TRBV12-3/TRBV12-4	CASSLGGTRVQETQYF
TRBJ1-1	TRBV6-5	CASSYRGSSEAFF
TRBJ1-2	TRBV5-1	CASSLDGQGLFDGYTF
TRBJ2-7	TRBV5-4	CASSYGMGLAGGYEQYF
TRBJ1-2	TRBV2	CASREDRASFYGYTF
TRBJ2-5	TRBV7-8	CASSLMEGVQETQYF
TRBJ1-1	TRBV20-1	CSARYRGRGEAFF
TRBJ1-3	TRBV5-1	CASSKTVGVRGNTIYF
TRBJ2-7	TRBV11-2	CASSSRVSSYEQYF
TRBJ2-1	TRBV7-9	CASSFTWTTSYNEQFF
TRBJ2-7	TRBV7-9	CASSTSFPGQGAHEQYF
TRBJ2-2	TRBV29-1	CSVLQDRNTGELFF
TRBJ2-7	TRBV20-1	CSAEDRAERKEQYF
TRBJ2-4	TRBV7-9	CASSLNPGGVKNIQYF
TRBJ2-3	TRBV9	CASSPRGSGGADTQYF
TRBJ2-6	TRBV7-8	CASSLVGVVRHLSGANVLTF
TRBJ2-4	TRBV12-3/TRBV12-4	CASSFGRTKNIQYF
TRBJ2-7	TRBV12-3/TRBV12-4	CASRRTGGVDEQYF
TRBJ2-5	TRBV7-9	CASSQTDRGEETQYF
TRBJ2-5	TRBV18	CASSPRLGNQETQYF
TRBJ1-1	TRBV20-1	CSVVKEGRTEAFF
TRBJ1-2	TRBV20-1	CSAPYTGLGYTF
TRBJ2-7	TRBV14	CASSQGRTSGGSYEQYF
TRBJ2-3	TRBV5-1	CASSLGPPGQVDTQYF
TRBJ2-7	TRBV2	CASRLASGGAQSEQYF
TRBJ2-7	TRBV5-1	CASSPGLAGGQVHEQYF
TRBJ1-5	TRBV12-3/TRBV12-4	CASGQDTRRVNQPQHF
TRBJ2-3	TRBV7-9	CASSLVSGREDTQYF
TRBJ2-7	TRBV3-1	CASSQSGGGNYEQYF
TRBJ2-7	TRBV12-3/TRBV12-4	CASSPGTAIPYEQYF
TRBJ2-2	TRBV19	CASSYNPGLTNTGELFF
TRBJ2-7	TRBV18	CASSPGLAREQYF
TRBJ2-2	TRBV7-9	CASSSRQAIALSELFF
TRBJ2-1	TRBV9	CASSVGLAGTLSYNEQFF
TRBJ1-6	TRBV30	CAWNYLGNSPLHF
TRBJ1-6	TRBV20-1	CSARWTGDRNLHF
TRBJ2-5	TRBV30	CAWSVQGKTQYF
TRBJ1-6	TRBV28	CASSTRFEGDSPLHF